A single sample gave rise to the 8 T cell receptor beta chains below, sequenced in a study of T cell responses to AZD1222 COVID-19 vaccine. Sequencing used immunoSEQ multiplex PCR; TCRdb keeps in-frame clones, though not all of them. The table includes about 120,000 clones, 75% to 95% detected once. Sequences were derived from peripheral blood, sampled on day 0 of AZD1222 vaccination. Receptors originate from an adult in good health.

Only one count was recorded for this clone. V is TRBV29-1 and J is TRBJ2-2; 10 bases match TRBD1. Per germline, CDR1 SQVTM and CDR2 ANQGSEA. The junction had 4 bases not matched to a gene; V was cut back by 6 bases and J by 3 bases. The CDR3 loop spans 14 amino acids. The CDR3 bases are TGCAGCGTGGGACAGGGGTTCGACACCGGGGAGCTGTTTTTT. This codes for CSVGQGFDTGELFF.

This chain connects TRBV19 to TRBJ1-3; TRBD1 agrees at 7 bases. Per the germline V gene, CDR1 is LNHDA and CDR2 is SQIVND (reference sequence). The CDR3 contains 15 residues. V dropped 6 bases and J dropped 14; count of bases not matched to a gene: 19. This CDR3 is CASRSTRGQTGPLYF. The CDR3 DNA reads TGTGCCAGTAGATCCACCCGGGGCCAGACAGGGCCCCTATATTTT.

The chain has TRBV6-5 and TRBJ1-1, with a tentative D call TRBD1 (5 bases). This CDR3 is built from 15 residues. With 7 bases removed from V and 0 bases from J, the gap between germline ends came to 15 bases. The germline CDR1 and CDR2 sequences are MNHEY and SVGAGI. CDR3 residues: CASNPFWGMNTEAFF. CDR3 bases: TGTGCCAGCAACCCCTTCTGGGGCATGAACACTGAAGCTTTCTTT.

The chain links TRBV25-1 to TRBJ1-6; D not resolved. Germline V lookup: CDR1 MGHDK, CDR2 SYGVNS. This CDR3 comprises 14 residues. Trimming cost V 5 bases and J 7 bases, with 12 bases left between them. This CDR3 is CASSLGSRNSPLHF. DNA for the CDR3: TGTGCCAGCAGTCTTGGGAGTAGAAATTCACCCCTCCACTTT.

The rearrangement joins TRBV28 to TRBJ1-6, with 10 bases lining up with TRBD1. Trimming cost V 6 bases and J 6 bases; bases outside gene matches: 5. This CDR3 contains 15 residues. CDR1 is MDHEN, CDR2 SYDVKM, per germline. The CDR3 bases are TGTGCCAGCAGATCTGACAGGGGGCCTAATTCACCCCTCCACTTT. This encodes CASRSDRGPNSPLHF.

The V and J genes are TRBV27 and TRBJ1-1; D remains unclear. V was shortened by 0 bases and J by 6 bases, with 11 bases between the two germline ends. The germline V gene encodes CDR1 MNHEY and CDR2 SMNVEV (reference sequence). CDR3 length: 14 amino acids. The CDR3 sequence is CASSLSPRQPEAFF. The CDR3 DNA sequence: TGTGCCAGCAGTTTATCTCCCAGGCAGCCTGAAGCTTTCTTT.

The V call is TRBV27, the J call TRBJ2-5; possibly TRBD2 for D (7 bases). V lost 8 bases, J lost 4 bases, and 23 bases lay in between. CDR1 and CDR2 (germline): MNHEY, SMNVEV (reference sequence). This CDR3 is built from 16 residues. Here the CDR3 DNA reads TGTGCCAGCTCTAAAAGGGCGGGGGCTACGGCAGAGACCCAGTACTTC. Protein sequence: CASSKRAGATAETQYF.

The chain has TRBV7-9 and TRBJ1-2; 7 bases match TRBD1. The CDR3 runs to 16 residues. V gave up 5 bases and J gave up 1 base; unmatched junction bases: 10. The germline V gene encodes CDR1 SEHNR and CDR2 FQNEAQ (reference sequence). In nucleotides, the CDR3 is TGTGCCAGCAGCGCTCCAGGGGGGGCTTATAACTATGGCTACACCTTC. Translated, it gives CASSAPGGAYNYGYTF.